These 11 T cell receptor beta chains share one sample of origin, sequenced in a study of blood T cells in healthy people across ages. Through a sample-barcoded 5' primer and a J-beta primer mix, a second PCR was run for roughly 6 to 11 cycles. TCRdb reprocessed the 5' RACE reads via MiXCR and lists one record per CDR3 protein. The table records over 600,000 distinct CDR3 sequences, just over 55% of them present only once. The sequenced sample was blood. Every receptor here comes from a man aged 35-49 years in good health.

The rearrangement uses TRBV20-1 and TRBJ2-5; 11 bases agree with TRBD2. CDR1 is DFQATT and CDR2 is SNEGSKA in the germline V gene (reference sequence). The length of the CDR3 is 14 residues. The V and J ends lost 7 bases and 5 bases, in that order; junction bases with no gene match: 9. This CDR3 is CSVHRLAGMETQYF. CDR3 sequence (DNA): TGCAGTGTTCACAGACTAGCGGGGATGGAGACCCAGTACTTC.

This rearrangement joins TRBV20-1 to TRBJ2-4; possible D gene TRBD2, 5 bases. The end of the DNA fits TRBJ2-7 better, so the J call may be wrong. Germline lookup yields CDR1 DFQATT and CDR2 SNEGSKA (reference sequence). The CDR3 extends over 13 amino acids. The CDR3 bases are TGCAGTGCGGTTAGAGGGTCCCCCTACGAGCAGTACTTC. This encodes CSAVRGSPYEQYF.

This clonotype came up a few times. DNA for the CDR3: TGTGCCAGCAGCTTAGGGAGACTAGCGGGAGTCGGCGGTGAGCAGTTCTTC. As protein: CASSLGRLAGVGGEQFF. The V and J genes are TRBV7-6 and TRBJ2-1, with TRBD2 matching over 12 bases. With V trimmed by 1 base and J by 9 bases, 10 bases remained unmatched. The germline CDR1 and CDR2 sequences are SGHVS and FNYEAQ. The CDR3 sequence is 17 residues long.

The rearrangement links TRBV12-3 or TRBV12-4 to TRBJ2-1; tentative D call: TRBD2 (5 bases). V shed 6 bases and J shed 7 bases, with 13 bases lying between them. CDR3 length equals 13 residues. DNA of the CDR3: TGTGCCAGCAGCCAGGCACGGAGGAATGAGCAGTTCTTC. Translation gives CASSQARRNEQFF.

The gene calls are TRBV28 and TRBJ2-1; the D gene is possibly TRBD1 (6 bases). The CDR3 consists of 14 residues. V was pared by 2 bases and J by 6 bases, with 11 bases between. Germline-derived CDR1 and CDR2 are MDHEN and SYDVKM. CDR3 in DNA: TGTGCCAGCAGTTTACTCGTGACAGGCAATGAGCAGTTCTTC. Its translation is CASSLLVTGNEQFF.

This chain links TRBV20-1 with TRBJ2-5, with TRBD2 matching 7 bases. The germline V gene has CDR1 DFQATT and CDR2 SNEGSKA (reference sequence). CDR3 length: 16 residues. Germline trimming cut 0 bases from V and 2 bases from J; bases unmatched to any gene: 9. The CDR3 here is CSARDWGGGNQETQYF. CDR3 bases: TGCAGTGCTAGAGATTGGGGGGGAGGGAATCAAGAGACCCAGTACTTC.

This clonotype was detected a few times. The rearrangement uses TRBV5-1 and TRBJ2-5; D is unclear. The CDR3 is 11 amino acids. V was shortened by 4 bases and J by 7 bases, with 8 bases between the two germline ends. Germline CDR1 is SGHRS and CDR2 is YFSETQ. CDR3 protein: CASSPERTQYF. The CDR3 bases are TGCGCCAGCAGCCCAGAGCGGACCCAGTACTTC.

This clonotype was detected many times. The V call is TRBV7-9, the J call TRBJ2-5; D is possibly TRBD2 (8 bases). V gave up 1 base and J gave up 4 bases, with 25 bases separating them. CDR3 length equals 19 residues. Germline lookup yields CDR1 SEHNR and CDR2 FQNEAQ (reference sequence). The CDR3 DNA sequence: TGTGCCAGCAGCTTAGGATTCAGGGGGAGCGGGAGCGGTAGAGAGACCCAGTACTTC. This gives the protein CASSLGFRGSGSGRETQYF.

The chain employs TRBV29-1 and TRBJ2-7; the match to TRBD1 covers 8 bases. CDR1 is SQVTM, CDR2 ANQGSEA, per germline. V shed 3 bases and J 3 bases; nucleotides not matched to a gene: 4. CDR3 size: 13 residues. CDR3 residues: CSVEIQGGYEQYF. The CDR3 DNA is TGCAGCGTTGAGATACAGGGGGGCTACGAGCAGTACTTC.

The chain uses TRBV2 and TRBJ2-1; a weak D match, TRBD2 (5 bases). V lost 8 bases, J lost 10 bases, and 18 bases lay in between. The V gene's germline CDR1 is SNHLY and CDR2 FYNNEI. This CDR3 comprises 13 residues. In DNA, the CDR3 is TGTGCCAGCTCCTCTCGCCAGCGGCAAGAGCAGTTCTTC. This gives the protein CASSSRQRQEQFF. Complete variable domain (other parts from reference TRBV2 and TRBJ2-1): EPEVTQTPSHQVTQMGQEVILRCVPISNHLYFYWYRQILGQKVEFLVSFYNNEISEKSEIFDDQFSVERPDGSNFTLKIRSTKLEDSAMYFCASSSRQRQEQFFGPGTRLTVL.

J is TRBJ1-2 and V is TRBV20-1; D uncertain. The CDR3 covers 15 residues. With 0 bases removed from V and 4 bases from J, the gap between germline ends came to 15 bases. Germline lookup yields CDR1 DFQATT and CDR2 SNEGSKA (reference sequence). The CDR3 bases are TGCAGTGCTAGAGATTGGAAAGGCACAATCTATGGCTACACCTTC. It codes for CSARDWKGTIYGYTF.